What follows describes a single T cell receptor beta chain. The target of this receptor is not known. Base qualities are not provided; no much larger clone lies one nucleotide away. CDR1 is given as ENHRY and CDR2 as SYGVKD, both from the germline V gene. The cysteine opens and the phenylalanine closes a CDR3 of 13 amino acids. Just CDR3 DNA is preserved here, 39 bases in frame from base 1. Germline trimming amounts to 4 bases on V and 4 bases on J, with 2 as the count of junction bases outside the gene matches. The CDR3 regions of human TCRbeta chains were analyzed by immunosequencing. The authors' pipeline ran thus. Repertoire TCRs were matched against a reference library of SARS-CoV-2-specific TCRs generated with the MIRA antigen-specificity platform. Breadth was defined as the fraction of unique TCRs that were SARS-CoV-2-associated, and depth was defined as the fraction of total T cells that were SARS-CoV-2-associated. Using the MIRA data, each spike-specific TCR was assigned both to the spike region to which the TCR was reactive and to a CD4 or CD8 class. Log10-transformed breadth and depth values were compared by one-way ANOVA with Sidak's multiple comparisons tests. TCRdb stores this immuneACCESS table with in-frame sequences only. Part of the clones is absent; in the studies checked, under half of the shortfall reflects unresolved V genes, and no reason is known for the rest. V and J calls and clone size are as listed in that table; D and trimming were resolved from the DNA. This sample lists just under 100,000 clones; 88% were detected once. Approximately 2.8% of the sample comes from the top ten.

What this sample's time point label stands for: baseline before first vaccination. The vaccinee samples were drawn from two UK trials, COV001 and COV002, one of which was a single-blind randomized controlled phase 2/3 trial testing AZD1222 (ChAdOx1 nCoV-19) in healthy adults. For TCRbeta chain sequencing, PBMC samples were collected from trial participants at day 0 and at day 28 after the second dose. The data belong to a study of T cell responses to AZD1222 COVID-19 vaccine (dated by TCRdb to 2020 to 2023). At the level of the whole study: AZD1222 recipients with second doses at about 4 weeks or about 12 weeks were pooled, because spike-specific TCR depth and breadth did not differ between schedules. TCR sequencing was performed for about 250 trial participants, of whom about 200 were given two doses of AZD1222 and approximately 25 were given two doses of MenACWY control vaccine. Trial participants were enrolled by age into subgroups of 18-55, 56-69 and 70-plus years, and about 150, 27 and 61 TCR-sequenced participants, respectively, were included in these subgroups.

Here is what the overall study found, with its caveats: In the small 56-69-year group, the increase in depth fell short of significance, most likely because of low power. No day 14 peak-response samples were available, so repertoires were characterized only after the peak T cell response. Epitopes outside the regions mutated in the B.1.351 and B.1.1.7 variants were reportedly recognized by nearly half of the unique spike-specific TCRs. Only a handful of AZD1222 recipients were SARS-CoV-2 seropositive at baseline, limiting conclusions about previously exposed vaccinees. Participants were mostly white British and included more females than males, and it was suggested by the authors that clonal diversity may have been underestimated. After two AZD1222 doses, both the breadth and the depth of spike-specific TCRs were significantly higher than at day 0 and than in MenACWY recipients. Vaccine-associated CD4 TCRs spanned the whole spike protein, with dominant responses in regions 160-218 and 743-854.

The sequenced sample was peripheral blood, obtained on day 0 of AZD1222 vaccination. The chain was built from TRBV10-3 and TRBJ2-7; 9 central bases correspond to TRBD1. This sequence originates from an adult in good health. The base sequence is TGTGCCATCAGTGCAGGGACAGGGTACGAGCAGTACTTC. This sequence encodes CAISAGTGYEQYF.